The entry that follows covers one T cell receptor (beta chain) sequence. Clones were sequenced by immunoSEQ multiplex PCR, and TCRdb holds only the in-frame ones, with some missing. The sample contains about 59,000 clones, roughly nine tenths of which appear only once. The source of the sample is a study of T cells in localized non-small cell lung cancer. This material consisted of peripheral blood, taken before any cancer treatment. The TCR was taken from a woman aged 35 to 70 with stage I lung adenocarcinoma.

The DNA of the CDR3 is TGTGCCAGCAGTAAAGCGGACAGAACCGACACTGAAGCTTTCTTT. Translation gives CASSKADRTDTEAFF. The chain links TRBV28 to TRBJ1-1, with D maybe TRBD1 (6 bases). V was shortened by 5 bases and J by 3 bases, with 16 bases between the two germline ends. This CDR3 comprises 15 residues. CDR1 and CDR2 from the germline V gene are MDHEN and SYDVKM.